Listed here are 5 T cell receptor beta chains from one sample, sequenced in a study of blood T cell repertoires in COVID-19. TCRdb keeps only in-frame clones here, not all; method: immunoSEQ multiplex PCR. The top ten hold approximately 2.5% of the sample, which has some 150,000 clones, about 85% seen once. The specimen sequenced was peripheral blood. The receptors were gathered from a human donor with acute or convalescent COVID-19. The donor label of this sample is uncertain.

V usage is TRBV28 and J usage is TRBJ2-7; D not resolved. Trimming took off 3 bases at V and 6 bases at J, with 12 bases between the two ends. The CDR3 runs to 13 residues. Per the germline V gene, CDR1 is MDHEN and CDR2 is SYDVKM. CDR3 sequence reads: CASSLGSPGEQYF. Here the CDR3 DNA reads TGTGCCAGCAGTTTGGGTTCCCCGGGCGAGCAGTACTTC.

This clone was observed a handful of times. The rearrangement joins TRBV9 to TRBJ1-1; no reliable D call. The V end lost 0 bases, the J end lost 1 base, and 4 bases lay between the germline ends. The length of the CDR3 is 13 residues. The germline CDR1 and CDR2 sequences are SGDLS and YYNGEE. CDR3 loop: CASSVVKNTEAFF. In DNA, the CDR3 is TGTGCCAGCAGCGTAGTAAAGAACACTGAAGCTTTCTTT.

J is TRBJ2-3 and V is TRBV7-9, with 7 bases matching TRBD2. The CDR3 consists of 15 residues. Germline CDR1 and CDR2: SEHNR and FQNEAQ (reference sequence). Trimming at V came to 2 bases and at J to 5 bases, leaving 7 bases not matched to a gene. The CDR3 region is CASSLSMAGVDTQYF. The CDR3 DNA is TGTGCCAGCAGCTTATCAATGGCGGGGGTAGATACGCAGTATTTT. Based on the CDR3 plus reference TRBV7-9 and TRBJ2-3, the full variable domain is DTGVSQNPRHKITKRGQNVTFRCDPISEHNRLYWYRQTLGQGPEFLTYFQNEAQLEKSRLLSDRFSAERPKGSFSTLEIQRTEQGDSAMYLCASSLSMAGVDTQYFGPGTRLTVL.

This chain connects TRBV27 to TRBJ2-3, with D perhaps matching TRBD2 (6 bases). V lost 6 bases to trimming and J lost 4 bases, with 20 bases between them. The CDR3 spans 16 residues. Germline values: CDR1 MNHEY, CDR2 SMNVEV (reference sequence). Here the CDR3 DNA reads TGTGCCAGCAGCCCGAGGGACTCCCCTCCAGCAGATACGCAGTATTTT. It encodes CASSPRDSPPADTQYF.

The rearrangement uses TRBV5-4 and TRBJ1-1, with D tentatively TRBD1 (6 bases). Germline loops: CDR1 SGHNT, CDR2 YYREEE (reference sequence). V was pared by 3 bases and J by 3 bases, with 15 bases between. The length of the CDR3 is 15 residues. CDR3 in DNA: TGTGCCAGCAGCTCGCAACAGGGTGTGGACACTGAAGCTTTCTTT. This gives the protein CASSSQQGVDTEAFF. Together with reference TRBV5-4 and TRBJ1-1, the CDR3 gives the full variable domain: ETGVTQSPTHLIKTRGQQVTLRCSSQSGHNTVSWYQQALGQGPQFIFQYYREEENGRGNFPPRFSGLQFPNYSSELNVNALELDDSALYLCASSSQQGVDTEAFFGQGTRLTVV.